The present T cell receptor beta chain was sequenced within a study of blood T cell repertoires in COVID-19. Study overall: Collection of acute and convalescent COVID-19 samples took place in the United States, Italy and Spain. Sources were T cells, B-cell-depleted T cells, or PBMCs; the material itself was cDNA or gDNA.

Authors' analysis steps: Amplification with reference gene primers provided the estimates of nucleated cell counts. Clones were read by immunoSEQ multiplex PCR, and TCRdb kept only the in-frame ones, dropping some. V, J and clone size are those of that table, while D and trimming were read from the DNA. Among around 25,000 clones listed, approximately 77% were seen once. CDR1 is SGHDT and CDR2 is YYEEEE in the germline V gene. This CDR3 is built from 16 residues. V gave up 4 bases and J gave up 4 bases; unmatched junction bases: 9. V usage is TRBV5-6 and J usage is TRBJ2-1; the match to TRBD2 covers 9 bases. The receptor's source is a man aged 80 or over with active or convalescent COVID-19. The sample taken for sequencing was peripheral blood. The CDR3 region has the DNA TGTGCCAGCAGCCCCGAGACTAGCGGAGTTTACAATGAGCAGTTCTTC. Amino acid sequence: CASSPETSGVYNEQFF.